The 29 T cell receptor beta chains given below trace back to one sample, sequenced in a study of blood T cell repertoires in COVID-19. Here immunoSEQ multiplex PCR was the method, and the copy in TCRdb shows in-frame clones only, minus some. The sample contains a few hundred thousand clones, more than 75% of which appear only once. The sequenced sample was PBMCs or T cells enriched from blood (not recorded which). The receptor source for this set is a woman between 45 and 65 years old who had been exposed to COVID-19.

V gene TRBV6-5 combines with J gene TRBJ1-1, with 8 bases aligning to TRBD1. CDR1 is MNHEY and CDR2 is SVGAGI in the germline V gene. Trimming removed 7 bases from V and 5 bases from J; junction bases left unmatched: 6. The CDR3 runs 13 residues. The CDR3 reads CASKRTGKTEAFF. The CDR3 DNA reads as TGTGCCAGCAAGCGGACAGGGAAGACTGAAGCTTTCTTT.

CDR3 amino acids: CASSQDLQGSGELFF. The CDR3 DNA reads as TGTGCCAGCAGCCAAGATCTACAGGGATCCGGGGAGCTGTTTTTT. The chain employs TRBV14 and TRBJ2-2; D is perhaps TRBD1 (6 bases). The V end lost 0 bases, the J end lost 6 bases, and 11 bases lay between the germline ends. From germline, CDR1 is SGHDN and CDR2 FVKESK. The length of the CDR3 is 15 residues.

The J gene is TRBJ2-5, the V gene TRBV9; D unclear. The CDR3 consists of 13 residues. V lost 0 bases and J 2 bases, leaving 5 bases between the germline ends. CDR1 SGDLS and CDR2 YYNGEE come from the germline V gene. CDR3 DNA: TGTGCCAGCAGCGTAGAGCTGCAAGAGACCCAGTACTTC. Amino acid sequence: CASSVELQETQYF.

This clone was picked up one time. CDR3 nucleotides: TGTGCCAGCAGCGTAAGGGCCCCGACGGGCGGGTCTGAAGCTTTCTTT. Protein product: CASSVRAPTGGSEAFF. The chain is built from TRBV3-1 (or the pseudogene TRBV3-2) and TRBJ1-1; D remains ambiguous. CDR1 is LGHDT and CDR2 is YNNKEL in the germline V gene (reference sequence). The CDR3 spans 16 residues. V dropped 5 bases and J dropped 6 bases, with 22 bases sitting between them.

The V call is TRBV5-1, the J call TRBJ1-1; 7 nucleotides line up with TRBD1. Trimming cost V 2 bases and J 2 bases; bases outside gene matches: 6. This CDR3 spans 15 amino acids. Germline V lookup: CDR1 SGHRS, CDR2 YFSETQ. In DNA form, the CDR3 reads TGCGCCAGCAGCTTTAGCGGGACAGCTAACACTGAAGCTTTCTTT. Translation gives CASSFSGTANTEAFF.

The CDR3: CASSFERDRRKDTQYF. The CDR3 DNA reads as TGCGCCAGCAGCTTCGAAAGGGACAGGAGGAAAGATACGCAGTATTTT. V and J are TRBV5-1 and TRBJ2-3; 8 nucleotides match TRBD1. Germline CDR1 SGHRS, CDR2 YFSETQ. V lost 2 bases to trimming and J lost 5 bases; unmatched junction nucleotides: 10. This CDR3 has 16 amino acids.

This clone is a singleton in its sample. The chain recombines TRBV19 with TRBJ1-5, with D uncertain. CDR3 length: 13 amino acids. Trimming took off 5 bases at V and 6 bases at J, with 11 bases between the two ends. Germline V lookup: CDR1 LNHDA, CDR2 SQIVND (reference sequence). CDR3 sequence: CASSGRMVQPQHF. The CDR3 coding sequence is TGTGCCAGTAGTGGGAGGATGGTTCAGCCCCAGCATTTT.

This chain joins TRBV7-9 and TRBJ2-1; D perhaps matches TRBD1 (5 bases). This CDR3 has 15 residues. The ends were cut back, 5 bases at V and 3 bases at J, with 14 bases in the middle. Germline-derived CDR1 and CDR2 are SEHNR and FQNEAQ (reference sequence). The CDR3 region has the DNA TGTGCCAGCAGCGAACAAAGGGGATACTACAATGAGCAGTTCTTC. This gives the protein CASSEQRGYYNEQFF.

The CDR3: CASSLGAGGPDTQYF. The CDR3 DNA follows: TGTGCCAGCAGCTTAGGAGCGGGGGGGCCAGATACGCAGTATTTT. V gene TRBV7-2 combines with J gene TRBJ2-3; 10 bases line up with TRBD2. V dropped 1 base and J dropped 4; count of bases not matched to a gene: 2. CDR1 and CDR2 (germline): SGHTA, FQGNSA. This CDR3 contains 15 residues.

This chain joins TRBV7-2 and TRBJ2-7, with D possibly matching TRBD2 (5 bases). CDR3 length: 15 amino acids. V lost 6 bases, J lost 0 bases, and 15 bases lay in between. CDR1 is SGHTA and CDR2 is FQGNSA in the germline V gene. CDR3 DNA sequence: TGTGCCAGCAGACTTCTCCCCGGGGTCTCCTACGAGCAGTACTTC. Translation gives CASRLLPGVSYEQYF.

A single count supports this clone. J is TRBJ1-5 and V is TRBV4-3; perhaps TRBD1 as D (5 bases). The length of the CDR3 is 15 residues. CDR1 and CDR2 (germline): LGHNA, YSLEER. V was cut by 0 bases and J by 2 bases, with 8 bases left in between. CDR3: CASSQDQGGNQPQHF. The CDR3 nucleotides are TGCGCCAGCAGCCAAGATCAGGGTGGCAATCAGCCCCAGCATTTT.

This chain joins TRBV25-1 and TRBJ1-2; no firm D call. The CDR3 totals 13 residues. The germline gives CDR1 MGHDK, CDR2 SYGVNS. V shed 3 bases and J shed 1 base, with 6 bases lying between them. This chain's CDR3 is CASSETGNYGYTF. The DNA for the CDR3 is TGTGCCAGCAGTGAGACGGGTAACTATGGCTACACCTTC.

The chain uses TRBV5-6 and TRBJ1-2, with D possibly matching TRBD1 (6 bases). This CDR3 spans 15 amino acids. V was trimmed by 4 bases and J by 1 base, leaving 14 bases between them. Germline lookup yields CDR1 SGHDT and CDR2 YYEEEE. CDR3 bases: TGTGCCAGCAGCCCGTACAGGGCCATTAACTATGGCTACACCTTC. It specifies CASSPYRAINYGYTF.

The gene calls are TRBV13 and TRBJ2-2, with D perhaps TRBD1 (6 bases). Trimming shortened V by 3 bases and J by 0 bases, and 14 bases separated the two germline ends. CDR3 length: 17 residues. The germline CDR1 and CDR2 sequences are PRHDT and FYEKMQ (reference sequence). CDR3 sequence (DNA): TGTGCCAGCAGCTTTAACACCGGGACACCGAACACCGGGGAGCTGTTTTTT. It encodes CASSFNTGTPNTGELFF.

The V call is TRBV28, the J call TRBJ1-1; tentative D call: TRBD1 (5 bases). CDR3 length: 14 residues. Trimming cost V 3 bases and J 1 base, with 9 bases left between them. Germline lookup yields CDR1 MDHEN and CDR2 SYDVKM. The CDR3 region has the DNA TGTGCCAGCAGTTTCGGGGGTTCGAACACTGAAGCTTTCTTT. Amino acids: CASSFGGSNTEAFF.

This chain links TRBV7-9 with TRBJ1-1; no definite D call. There are 14 residues in the CDR3. V lost 5 bases and J lost 0, with 10 bases in between. Germline CDR1 SEHNR, CDR2 FQNEAQ (reference sequence). The CDR3 region is CASSLQSMNTEAFF. In DNA form, the CDR3 reads TGTGCCAGCAGCCTACAGAGCATGAACACTGAAGCTTTCTTT. Drawing the rest from reference TRBV7-9 and TRBJ1-1, the complete variable domain is DTGVSQNPRHKITKRGQNVTFRCDPISEHNRLYWYRQTLGQGPEFLTYFQNEAQLEKSRLLSDRFSAERPKGSFSTLEIQRTEQGDSAMYLCASSLQSMNTEAFFGQGTRLTVV.

Of note for this clone: In the same sample, other DNA sequences code for this CDR3. The chain is built from TRBV14 and TRBJ1-2, with D tentatively TRBD1 (5 bases). V lost 1 base and J 2 bases, leaving 5 bases between the germline ends. The CDR3 extends over 13 amino acids. Germline V lookup: CDR1 SGHDN, CDR2 FVKESK. This CDR3 is CASSQAGNYGYTF. The CDR3 DNA sequence: TGTGCCAGCAGCCAAGCAGGGAACTATGGCTACACCTTC.

This clone was observed a few times. The V gene is TRBV6-2 or TRBV6-3, the J gene TRBJ2-7, with D maybe TRBD2 (6 bases). The CDR3 totals 12 residues. Germline V gives CDR1 MNHEY, CDR2 SVGEGT. V lost 3 bases to trimming and J lost 12 bases, with 15 bases between them. The CDR3 sequence: CASSYKEGQWYF. The CDR3 DNA sequence: TGTGCCAGCAGTTATAAGGAGGGTCAGTGGTACTTC.

J is TRBJ1-3 and V is TRBV30, with D possibly TRBD1 on 5 matching bases. CDR1 GTSNPN and CDR2 SVGIG come from the germline V gene (reference sequence). The CDR3 has 14 amino acids. Trimming took 5 bases from V and 7 from J, leaving 18 bases between them. CDR3 amino acids: CAWSTRGAGNTIYF. CDR3 sequence (DNA): TGTGCCTGGTCGACCCGGGGCGCGGGGAACACCATATATTTT.

As DNA, the CDR3 is TGTGCCAGCAGCGCCCGGACTAGCGGGGGCCTCACGCAGTATTTT. This gives the protein CASSARTSGGLTQYF. The chain couples TRBV7-2 to TRBJ2-3, with 13 bases matching TRBD2. V trimming: 5 bases; J trimming: 9 bases; junction bases outside the gene matches: 8. CDR3 length: 15 residues. Germline V CDR1 and CDR2: SGHTA, FQGNSA. Variable domain in full (rest from reference TRBV7-2 and TRBJ2-3): GAGVSQSPSNKVTEKGKDVELRCDPISGHTALYWYRQSLGQGLEFLIYFQGNSAPDKSGLPSDRFSAERTGGSVSTLTIQRTQQEDSAVYLCASSARTSGGLTQYFGPGTRLTVL.

This rearrangement joins TRBV5-1 to TRBJ2-3; 11 bases are a match to TRBD2. Trimming cost V 4 bases and J 3 bases; bases outside gene matches: 10. CDR1 and CDR2 from the germline V gene are SGHRS and YFSETQ. The CDR3 runs 17 residues. The CDR3 DNA reads as TGCGCCAGCAGCCTGCCTATAGCGGGGGGGCAGACAGATACGCAGTATTTT. Translating gives CASSLPIAGGQTDTQYF.

This sequence joins TRBV5-1 and TRBJ1-5; TRBD1 matches 9 bases. CDR3 size: 14 residues. The V gene's germline CDR1 is SGHRS and CDR2 YFSETQ. With 3 bases clipped from V and 7 bases from J, the junction kept 5 bases outside the gene matches. The CDR3 nucleotides are TGCGCCAGCAGCTCCGGGACAGGGATCCAGCCCCAGCATTTT. Residues: CASSSGTGIQPQHF.

The J gene is TRBJ2-1, the V gene TRBV11-2, with TRBD2 identical over 11 bases. V was pared by 5 bases and J by 0 bases, with 6 bases of the junction left unmatched. Germline V gives CDR1 SGHAT, CDR2 FQNNGV. This CDR3 has 17 amino acids. The CDR3 nucleotides read TGTGCCAGCAGCCATACTAGCGGGGGAATCTCCTACAATGAGCAGTTCTTC. Its protein is CASSHTSGGISYNEQFF. The variable domain in full, completed from reference TRBV11-2 and TRBJ2-1, reads EAGVAQSPRYKIIEKRQSVAFWCNPISGHATLYWYQQILGQGPKLLIQFQNNGVVDDSQLPKDRFSAERLKGVDSTLKIQPAKLEDSAVYLCASSHTSGGISYNEQFFGPGTRLTVL.

V gene TRBV27 combines with J gene TRBJ1-1; D gene uncertain. Germline V lookup: CDR1 MNHEY, CDR2 SMNVEV (reference sequence). The CDR3 length is 15 residues. Trimming stripped 1 base from V and 3 bases from J, with 12 bases between. CDR3 sequence: CASSLFSFPDTEAFF. The CDR3 coding sequence is TGTGCCAGCAGTTTATTCAGTTTTCCAGACACTGAAGCTTTCTTT.

This clone was recorded a few times. This chain joins TRBV28 and TRBJ2-1; 7 positions agree with TRBD2. V dropped 8 bases and J dropped 5; count of bases not matched to a gene: 9. This CDR3 region has 14 residues. Germline V gives CDR1 MDHEN, CDR2 SYDVKM. CDR3 bases: TGTGCCAGCTCCCTCGAGCGGGGAAACAATGAGCAGTTCTTC. This sequence encodes CASSLERGNNEQFF.

The chain employs TRBV25-1 and TRBJ2-1, with a tentative D call TRBD2 (6 bases). The CDR3 has 13 residues. Germline CDR1 and CDR2: MGHDK and SYGVNS. V lost 6 bases and J 8 bases, leaving 14 bases between the germline ends. The CDR3 coding sequence is TGTGCCAGCAGGAGGCGGGGTGATCATGAGCAGTTCTTC. Protein sequence: CASRRRGDHEQFF. Together with reference TRBV25-1 and TRBJ2-1, the CDR3 gives the full variable domain: EADIYQTPRYLVIGTGKKITLECSQTMGHDKMYWYQQDPGMELHLIHYSYGVNSTEKGDLSSESTVSRIRTEHFPLTLESARPSHTSQYLCASRRRGDHEQFFGPGTRLTVL.

In this sample, this clone turned up once. The rearrangement uses TRBV27 and TRBJ2-7; D perhaps matches TRBD1 (5 bases). Trimming stripped 4 bases from V and 4 bases from J, with 23 bases between. Germline V gene lookup returns CDR1 MNHEY and CDR2 SMNVEV (reference sequence). The CDR3 extends over 17 amino acids. This chain's CDR3 is CASSSRKTPKGFYEQYF. Here the CDR3 DNA reads TGTGCCAGCAGTTCTCGAAAGACCCCCAAGGGGTTTTACGAGCAGTACTTC.

The rearrangement links TRBV13 to TRBJ1-1; perhaps TRBD1 as D (5 bases). This CDR3 spans 15 amino acids. The germline gives CDR1 PRHDT, CDR2 FYEKMQ (reference sequence). V was clipped by 3 bases and J by 3 bases, with 14 bases between them. The CDR3 nucleotides are TGTGCCAGCAGCTTCGGGCAGGGAGGGGACACTGAAGCTTTCTTT. The encoded protein is CASSFGQGGDTEAFF. Combining the CDR3 with reference TRBV13 and TRBJ1-1 gives the whole variable domain AAGVIQSPRHLIKEKRETATLKCYPIPRHDTVYWYQQGPGQDPQFLISFYEKMQSDKGSIPDRFSAQQFSDYHSELNMSSLELGDSALYFCASSFGQGGDTEAFFGQGTRLTVV.

The V and J genes are TRBV5-1 and TRBJ1-2; D remains ambiguous. The V gene's germline CDR1 is SGHRS and CDR2 YFSETQ. V dropped 0 bases and J dropped 10 bases, with 10 bases sitting between them. The CDR3 covers 12 residues. The CDR3, as DNA: TGCGCCAGCAGCTTGGCCAGGATTCACTACACCTTC. This sequence encodes CASSLARIHYTF.